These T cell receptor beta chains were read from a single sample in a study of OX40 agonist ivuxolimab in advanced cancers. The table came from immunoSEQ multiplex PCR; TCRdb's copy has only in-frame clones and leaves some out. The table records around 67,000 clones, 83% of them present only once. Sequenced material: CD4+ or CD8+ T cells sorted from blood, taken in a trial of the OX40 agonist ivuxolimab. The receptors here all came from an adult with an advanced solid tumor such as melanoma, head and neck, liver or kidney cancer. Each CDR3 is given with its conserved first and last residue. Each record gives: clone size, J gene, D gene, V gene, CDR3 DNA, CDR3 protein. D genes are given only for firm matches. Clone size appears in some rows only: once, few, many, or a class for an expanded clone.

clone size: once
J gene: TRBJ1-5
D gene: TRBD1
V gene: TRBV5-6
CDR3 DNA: TGTGCCAGCAGCTGGCAAGGGGGCGGTCAGCCCCAGCATTTT
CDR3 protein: CASSWQGGGQPQHF

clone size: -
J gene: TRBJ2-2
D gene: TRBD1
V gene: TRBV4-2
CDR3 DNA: TGTGCCAGCAGCCTCGCGAGGGGGCAAGGCGGGGAGCTGTTTTTT
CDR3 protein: CASSLARGQGGELFF

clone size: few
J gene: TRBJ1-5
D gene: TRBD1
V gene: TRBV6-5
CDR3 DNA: TGTGCCAGCAGTACCGCGGGACAGGGGGAACAGCCCCAGCATTTT
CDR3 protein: CASSTAGQGEQPQHF

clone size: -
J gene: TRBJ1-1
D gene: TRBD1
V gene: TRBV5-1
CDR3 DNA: TGCGCCAGCAGAGAGACGCGTGGACAGGGTTCCACTGAAGCTTTCTTT
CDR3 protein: CASRETRGQGSTEAFF

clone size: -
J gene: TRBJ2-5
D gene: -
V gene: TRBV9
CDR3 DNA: TGTGCCAGCAGCGTAAGTCCCTCCCAGGGGAGAGAGACCCAGTACTTC
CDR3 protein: CASSVSPSQGRETQYF

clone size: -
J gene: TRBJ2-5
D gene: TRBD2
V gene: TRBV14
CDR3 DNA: TGTGCCAGCAGCCAAGATTGGGGACTAGCGGGATCTTCTTGGGAGACCCAGTACTTC
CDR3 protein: CASSQDWGLAGSSWETQYF

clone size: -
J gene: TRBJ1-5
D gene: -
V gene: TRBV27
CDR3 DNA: TGTGCCAGCAGTTTTCTAGGGGACCAGCCCCAGCATTTT
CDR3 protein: CASSFLGDQPQHF

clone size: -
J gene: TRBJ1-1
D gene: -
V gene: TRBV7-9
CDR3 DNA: TGTGCCAGCAGCCCGGGGGGCCTTCCAGCTTTCTTT
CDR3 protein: CASSPGGLPAFF

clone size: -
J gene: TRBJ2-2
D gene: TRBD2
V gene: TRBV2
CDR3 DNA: TGTGCCAGCAGCGTGGGACTAGCCGTAACCGGGGAGCTGTTTTTT
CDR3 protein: CASSVGLAVTGELFF

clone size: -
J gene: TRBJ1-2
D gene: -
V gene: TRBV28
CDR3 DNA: TGTGCCAGCAGTTCTCCGACCGACGGGAACTATGGCTACACCTTC
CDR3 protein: CASSSPTDGNYGYTF

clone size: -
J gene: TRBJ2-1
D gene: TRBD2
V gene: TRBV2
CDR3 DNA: TGTGCCAGCACCCGAGGGGCTAGCGGATACAATGAGCAGTTCTTC
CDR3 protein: CASTRGASGYNEQFF

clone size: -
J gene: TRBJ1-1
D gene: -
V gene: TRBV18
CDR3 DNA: TGTGCCAGCTCACCAGGGAGGGCGGCGAACACTGAAGCTTTCTTT
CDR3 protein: CASSPGRAANTEAFF

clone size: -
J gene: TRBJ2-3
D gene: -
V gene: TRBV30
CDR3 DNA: TGTGCCTGGAGTGTACAAGATACGCAGTATTTT
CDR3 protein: CAWSVQDTQYF

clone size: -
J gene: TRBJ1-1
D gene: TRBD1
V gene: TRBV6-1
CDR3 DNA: TGTGCCAGCAGTGAATGGTTACAGGGGGCTTTGACGAACACTGAAGCTTTCTTT
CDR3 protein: CASSEWLQGALTNTEAFF

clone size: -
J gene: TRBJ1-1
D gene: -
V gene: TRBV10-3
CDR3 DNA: TGTGCCATCAGCCAGAGTCTAGGGGCTGAAGCTTTCTTT
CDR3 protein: CAISQSLGAEAFF

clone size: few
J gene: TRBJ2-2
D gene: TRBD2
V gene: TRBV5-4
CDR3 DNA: TGTGCCAGCAGCTCAAGAGCGGGGGCCACCGGGGAGCTGTTTTTT
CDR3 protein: CASSSRAGATGELFF

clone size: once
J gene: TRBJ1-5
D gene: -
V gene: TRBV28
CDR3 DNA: TGTGCCAGCAACTGGCAGGGGCAATTTCAGCCCCAGCATTTT
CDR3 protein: CASNWQGQFQPQHF

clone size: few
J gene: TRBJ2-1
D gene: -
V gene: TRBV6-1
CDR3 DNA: TGTGCCAGCAGTGAATGGGCCAACGTGTCTAAGTTCTTC
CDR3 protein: CASSEWANVSKFF

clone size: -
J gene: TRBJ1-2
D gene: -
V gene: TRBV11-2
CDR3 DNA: TGTGCCAGCAGCGTGGTTGGAGGACCCTATGGCTACACCTTC
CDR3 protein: CASSVVGGPYGYTF

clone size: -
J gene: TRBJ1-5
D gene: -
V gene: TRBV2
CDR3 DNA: TGTGCCAGCAGTGCGTTTGGCCTAGGGAATCAGCCCCAGCATTTT
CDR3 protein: CASSAFGLGNQPQHF

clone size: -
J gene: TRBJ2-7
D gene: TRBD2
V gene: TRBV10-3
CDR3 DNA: TGTGCCATCACCGCGACTAGCGCTCCTCCCTACGAGCAGTACTTC
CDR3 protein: CAITATSAPPYEQYF

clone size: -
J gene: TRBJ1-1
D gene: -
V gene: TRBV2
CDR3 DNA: TGTGCCAGCGTAGGGGTTACTGAAGCTTTCTTT
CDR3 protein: CASVGVTEAFF

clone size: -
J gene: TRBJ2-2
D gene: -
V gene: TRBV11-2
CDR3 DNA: TGTGCCAGCAGCTTAAGGGTGGGGACCGGGGAGCTGTTTTTT
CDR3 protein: CASSLRVGTGELFF

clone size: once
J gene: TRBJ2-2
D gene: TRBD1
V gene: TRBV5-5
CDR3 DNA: TGTGCCAGCAGCAAAACAGGGGGCGCGTCCGGGGAGCTGTTTTTT
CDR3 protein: CASSKTGGASGELFF

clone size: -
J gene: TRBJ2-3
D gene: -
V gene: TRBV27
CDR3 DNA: TGTGCCAGCAGTTTATCGGGGGCGCTTACGCAGTATTTT
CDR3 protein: CASSLSGALTQYF

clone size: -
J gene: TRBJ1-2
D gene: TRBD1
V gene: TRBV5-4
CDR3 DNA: TGTGCCAGCAGCTTGGGGCAGACAGGGACATACTATGGCTACACCTTC
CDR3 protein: CASSLGQTGTYYGYTF

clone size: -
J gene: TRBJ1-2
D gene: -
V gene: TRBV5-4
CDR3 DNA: TGTGCCAGCAGCCTGGATAGGGCCCCCTATGGCTACACCTTC
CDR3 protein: CASSLDRAPYGYTF

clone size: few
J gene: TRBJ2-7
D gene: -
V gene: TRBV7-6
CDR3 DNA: TGTGCCAGCAGCTTAGGTATTAGGGGCAGTAACTACGAGCAGTACTTC
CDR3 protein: CASSLGIRGSNYEQYF

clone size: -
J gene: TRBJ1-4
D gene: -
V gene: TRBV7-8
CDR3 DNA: TGTGCCAGCAGCTCGACCACAACTAATGAAAAACTGTTTTTT
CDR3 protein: CASSSTTTNEKLFF

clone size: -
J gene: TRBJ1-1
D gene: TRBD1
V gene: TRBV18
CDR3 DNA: TGTGCCAGCTCACCCATCGGACAGGTTAACACTGAAGCTTTCTTT
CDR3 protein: CASSPIGQVNTEAFF

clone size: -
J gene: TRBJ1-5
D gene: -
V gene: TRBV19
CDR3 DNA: TGTGCCAGTAGTATAGATGGGGATAGCAATCAGCCCCAGCATTTT
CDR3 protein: CASSIDGDSNQPQHF

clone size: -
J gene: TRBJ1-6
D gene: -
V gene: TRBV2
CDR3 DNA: TGTGCCAGCATCCCTCGAGGGGCCGTATCTTCACCCCTCCACTTT
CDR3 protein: CASIPRGAVSSPLHF

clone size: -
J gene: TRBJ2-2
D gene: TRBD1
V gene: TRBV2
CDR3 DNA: TGTGCCAGCACCGGACAGGTCGACACCGGGGAGCTGTTTTTT
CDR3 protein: CASTGQVDTGELFF

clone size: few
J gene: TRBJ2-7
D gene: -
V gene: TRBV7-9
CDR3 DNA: TGTGCCAGCAGCCAAGGGGTTGATGGGGAGCAGTACTTC
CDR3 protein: CASSQGVDGEQYF

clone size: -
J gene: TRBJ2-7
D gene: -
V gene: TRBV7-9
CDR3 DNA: TGTGCCAGCAGCTGGGCAGGGTACGAGCAGTACTTC
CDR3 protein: CASSWAGYEQYF

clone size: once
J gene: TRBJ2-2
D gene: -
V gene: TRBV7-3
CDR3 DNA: TGTGCCAGCAGCCTATACGGACCAAACACCGGGGAGCTGTTTTTT
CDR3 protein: CASSLYGPNTGELFF

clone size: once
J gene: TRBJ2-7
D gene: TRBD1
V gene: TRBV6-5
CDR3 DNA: TGTGCCAGCAGTTACCGGGACAGGGGGTTTGAGCAGTACTTC
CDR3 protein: CASSYRDRGFEQYF

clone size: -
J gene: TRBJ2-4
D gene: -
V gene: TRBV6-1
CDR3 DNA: TGTGCCCCCAGTGGGGTAGCCAAAAACATTCAGTACTTC
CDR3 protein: CAPSGVAKNIQYF

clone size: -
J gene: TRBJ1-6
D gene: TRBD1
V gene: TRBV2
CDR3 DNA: TGTGCCAGCAGTGCTGGGACAGGGCCTCGGTCACCCCTCCACTTT
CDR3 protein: CASSAGTGPRSPLHF

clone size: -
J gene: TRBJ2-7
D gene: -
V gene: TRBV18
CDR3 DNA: TGTGCCAGCTCATCCTCCCGGGACAAGCAGTACTTC
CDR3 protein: CASSSSRDKQYF

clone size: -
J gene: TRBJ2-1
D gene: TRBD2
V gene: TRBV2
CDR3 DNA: TGTGCCAGCAGTGATCTTCTAGCGGGACGGTACAATGAGCAGTTCTTC
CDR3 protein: CASSDLLAGRYNEQFF

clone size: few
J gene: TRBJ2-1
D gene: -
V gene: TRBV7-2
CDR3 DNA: TGTGCCAGCAGCTTAGTCCGTGTGAGGCTTCCCAATGAGCAGTTCTTC
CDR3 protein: CASSLVRVRLPNEQFF

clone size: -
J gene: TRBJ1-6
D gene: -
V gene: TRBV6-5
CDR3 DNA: TGTGCCAGCAGAGGGCCAGGGTCCTATAATTCACCCCTCCACTTT
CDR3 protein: CASRGPGSYNSPLHF

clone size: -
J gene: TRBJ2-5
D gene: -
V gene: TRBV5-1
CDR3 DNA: TGCGCCAGCAGCTTCACCCCGGGGGAGACCCAGTACTTC
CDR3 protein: CASSFTPGETQYF

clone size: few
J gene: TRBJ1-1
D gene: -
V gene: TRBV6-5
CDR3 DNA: TGTGCCAGCAGTTATACCCCGAACACTGAAGCTTTCTTT
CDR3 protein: CASSYTPNTEAFF

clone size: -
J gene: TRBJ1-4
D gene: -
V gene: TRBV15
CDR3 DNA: TGTGCCACCACCCCCCGGGGGGGAATTACAGAAAAACTGTTTTTT
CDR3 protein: CATTPRGGITEKLFF

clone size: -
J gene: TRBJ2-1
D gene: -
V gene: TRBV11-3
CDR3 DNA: TGTGCCAGCAGCTTAGGCCCAGGGGCGAATGAGCAGTTCTTC
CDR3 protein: CASSLGPGANEQFF

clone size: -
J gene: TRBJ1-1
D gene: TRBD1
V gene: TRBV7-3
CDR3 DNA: TGTGCCAGCAGCCTCGGACAGGGAAACACTGAAGCTTTCTTT
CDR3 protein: CASSLGQGNTEAFF

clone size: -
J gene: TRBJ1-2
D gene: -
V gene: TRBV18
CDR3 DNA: TGTGCCAGCTCACCCAGTGGGCAGGGGCACTATGGCTACACCTTC
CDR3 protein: CASSPSGQGHYGYTF

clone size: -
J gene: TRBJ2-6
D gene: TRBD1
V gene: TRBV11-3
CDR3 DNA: TGTGCCAGCAGCTTTACAGGGGATTTGGGTGGGGCCAACGTCCTGACTTTC
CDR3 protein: CASSFTGDLGGANVLTF

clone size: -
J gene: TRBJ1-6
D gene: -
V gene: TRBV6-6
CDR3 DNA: TGTGCCAGCAACCGTGCAAAAAATTCACCCCTCCACTTT
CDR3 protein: CASNRAKNSPLHF

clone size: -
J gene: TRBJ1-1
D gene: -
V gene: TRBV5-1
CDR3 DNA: TGCGCCAGCAGCTTGGGGGGGCTGGCTGAAGCTTTCTTT
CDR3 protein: CASSLGGLAEAFF

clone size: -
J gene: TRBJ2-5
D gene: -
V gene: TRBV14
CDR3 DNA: TGTGCCAGCAGCCAAGAAATCGGGGTGAGAGCTCAAGAGACCCAGTACTTC
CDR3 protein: CASSQEIGVRAQETQYF

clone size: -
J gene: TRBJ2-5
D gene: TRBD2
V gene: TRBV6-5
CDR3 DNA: TGTGCCAGCAGCTATGGGACTATCCAAGAGACCCAGTACTTC
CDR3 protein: CASSYGTIQETQYF

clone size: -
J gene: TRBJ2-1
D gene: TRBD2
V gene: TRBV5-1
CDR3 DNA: TGCGCCAGCAGCTTTGGGAGGGATGAGCAGTTCTTC
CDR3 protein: CASSFGRDEQFF

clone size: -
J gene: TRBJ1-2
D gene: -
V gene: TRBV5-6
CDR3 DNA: TGTGCCAGCAGCTTGACCCAGGGGATCAATGGCTACACCTTC
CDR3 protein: CASSLTQGINGYTF

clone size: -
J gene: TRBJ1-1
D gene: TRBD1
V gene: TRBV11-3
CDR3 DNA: TGTGCCAGCAGCTGGGGACAGGGCACTGAAGCTTTCTTT
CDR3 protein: CASSWGQGTEAFF

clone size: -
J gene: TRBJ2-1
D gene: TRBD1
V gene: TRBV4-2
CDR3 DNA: TGTGCCAGCAGCCAAGCCAAAACAGGGGCCATTGCAAATGAGCAGTTCTTC
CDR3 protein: CASSQAKTGAIANEQFF